A selection of T cell receptor beta chains follows, all from one sample in a study of T-cell reconstitution after alpha-beta-depleted transplantation in children. TCRdb analysed the PCR reads with MiXCR anew, one entry per CDR3 protein. Among over 450,000 distinct CDR3 sequences, under 12% were seen once, and the ten largest hold 2%. Sample: PBMCs, taken before TCRalphabeta/CD19-depleted stem cell transplant. These receptor sequences come from a child under 10 years old with inherited bone marrow failure, due to receive a stem cell transplant. CDR3s include the opening cysteine and the closing phenylalanine or tryptophan. Each record gives: D gene, clone size, J gene, V gene, CDR3 protein, CDR3 DNA. The D gene is left open where the match is weak. Expanded clones are given a class, and other clones once, few, many or no size at all.

TRBD1 | many | TRBJ2-1 | TRBV4-3 | CASSQIDRGPSYNEQFF | TGCGCCAGCAGCCAGATTGACAGGGGCCCTTCCTACAATGAGCAGTTCTTC
NA | many | TRBJ2-1 | TRBV18 | CASSPPVLAGNEQFF | TGTGCCAGCTCACCACCGGTCCTAGCCGGGAATGAGCAGTTCTTC
NA | few | TRBJ2-1 | TRBV5-1 | CASSPDRISYNEQFF | TGCGCCAGCAGCCCGGACCGCATCTCTTACAATGAGCAGTTCTTC
TRBD2 | many | TRBJ2-7 | TRBV7-8 | CASSLVASGRAYEQYF | TGTGCCAGCAGCTTAGTTGCTAGCGGGAGGGCCTACGAGCAGTACTTC
NA | many | TRBJ2-5 | TRBV5-1 | CASSLAQETQYF | TGCGCCAGCAGCTTGGCCCAAGAGACCCAGTACTTC
TRBD2 | many | TRBJ2-1 | TRBV20-1 | CSARDRVSGTYNEQFF | TGCAGTGCTAGAGATCGCGTAAGCGGGACCTACAATGAGCAGTTCTTC
TRBD2 | many | TRBJ2-2 | TRBV6-5 | CASSSPPIAGVHTGELFF | TGTGCCAGCAGTTCTCCGCCAATAGCGGGAGTGCACACCGGGGAGCTGTTTTTT
TRBD1 | many | TRBJ2-7 | TRBV27 | CASSLDPGGKYEQYF | TGTGCCAGCAGTTTAGATCCAGGGGGCAAGTACGAGCAGTACTTC
NA | many | TRBJ2-3 | TRBV11-2 | CASRDYTDTQYF | TGTGCCAGCAGGGACTACACAGATACGCAGTATTTT
TRBD2 | many | TRBJ2-5 | TRBV15 | CATSRGTSGRKETQYF | TGTGCCACCAGCAGAGGGACTAGCGGGAGAAAGGAGACCCAGTACTTC
NA | many | TRBJ2-1 | TRBV27 | CASHHTAAYNEQFF | TGTGCCAGCCATCACACGGCCGCCTACAATGAGCAGTTCTTC
NA | many | TRBJ1-4 | TRBV11-2 | CASSLGWLGGGTNEKLFF | TGTGCCAGCAGCTTAGGATGGTTGGGTGGCGGAACTAATGAAAAACTGTTTTTT
NA | many | TRBJ2-5 | TRBV5-1 | CASSFGGSQETQYF | TGCGCCAGCAGCTTCGGGGGCAGCCAAGAGACCCAGTACTTC
TRBD1 | many | TRBJ1-5 | TRBV7-8 | CASSSTGGDSNQPQHF | TGTGCCAGCAGCTCGACAGGGGGGGATAGCAATCAGCCCCAGCATTTT
NA | many | TRBJ2-2 | TRBV12-3/TRBV12-4 | CASSPLGGEANTGELFF | TGTGCCAGCAGTCCCCTTGGGGGAGAGGCGAACACCGGGGAGCTGTTTTTT
TRBD2 | many | TRBJ2-1 | TRBV12-3/TRBV12-4 | CASSFWSSGSYEQFF | TGTGCCAGCAGTTTTTGGTCTAGCGGGAGCTATGAGCAGTTCTTC
NA | many | TRBJ1-6 | TRBV20-1 | CSARAGWGGSNSPLHF | TGCAGTGCTAGAGCCGGATGGGGGGGCTCTAATTCACCCCTCCACTTT
NA | few | TRBJ1-1 | TRBV5-1 | CASRSTVNTEAFF | TGCGCCAGCAGGTCGACAGTGAACACTGAAGCTTTCTTT
NA | many | TRBJ2-1 | TRBV7-2 | CASSLATVNEQFF | TGTGCCAGCAGCTTAGCGACTGTCAATGAGCAGTTCTTC
TRBD1 | many | TRBJ2-7 | TRBV25-1 | CASGQGDEQYF | TGTGCCAGCGGACAGGGGGACGAGCAGTACTTC
NA | many | TRBJ2-1 | TRBV30 | CAWAGRQYNEQFF | TGTGCCTGGGCCGGCAGGCAGTACAATGAGCAGTTCTTC
NA | NA | TRBJ2-1 | TRBV12-3/TRBV12-4 | CASTKDGLVSYNEQFF | TGTGCCAGCACCAAGGACGGCCTGGTCTCCTACAATGAGCAGTTCTTC
TRBD1 | few | TRBJ2-5 | TRBV29-1 | CSGNRGQGETQYF | TGCAGTGGAAACAGGGGACAGGGGGAGACCCAGTACTTC
TRBD2 | many | TRBJ2-1 | TRBV15 | CATSRKGLAGGYPFF | TGTGCCACCAGCAGGAAAGGACTAGCGGGAGGGTATCCGTTCTTC
NA | NA | TRBJ2-1 | TRBV25-1 | CASSEFPKTRTGNEQFF | TGTGCCAGCAGTGAATTTCCCAAGACTAGAACTGGCAATGAGCAGTTCTTC
TRBD1 | many | TRBJ2-7 | TRBV2 | CASSEGTAAYEQYF | TGTGCCAGCAGTGAGGGGACAGCGGCCTACGAGCAGTACTTC
TRBD2 | many | TRBJ2-7 | TRBV7-8 | CASSLELIGSGRVPYEQYF | TGTGCCAGCAGCTTAGAGCTCATAGGAAGCGGGAGAGTCCCCTACGAGCAGTACTTC
NA | NA | TRBJ2-7 | TRBV28 | CASSVLGGEQYF | TGTGCCAGCAGTGTACTAGGAGGCGAGCAGTACTTC
TRBD2 | many | TRBJ2-7 | TRBV28 | CASSLVGSGSSYEQYF | TGTGCCAGCAGTTTGGTTGGTAGCGGGTCCTCCTACGAGCAGTACTTC
TRBD2 | many | TRBJ2-7 | TRBV20-1 | CSAQSGRTPYEQYF | TGCAGTGCCCAAAGCGGGAGAACCCCCTACGAGCAGTACTTC
NA | many | TRBJ2-7 | TRBV27 | CASSSHNRVGEQYF | TGTGCCAGCAGTTCGCATAACAGGGTTGGTGAGCAGTACTTC
NA | many | TRBJ2-2 | TRBV30 | CAWSLGGTNTGELFF | TGTGCCTGGAGTTTAGGGGGGACGAACACCGGGGAGCTGTTTTTT
TRBD1 | NA | TRBJ1-6 | TRBV18 | CASSPAGGRDSPLHF | TGTGCCAGCTCACCCGCAGGGGGGCGGGATTCACCCCTCCACTTT
TRBD1 | many | TRBJ2-2 | TRBV27 | CASSPQGAPNTGELFF | TGTGCCAGCAGTCCACAGGGGGCTCCAAACACCGGGGAGCTGTTTTTT
NA | NA | TRBJ2-3 | TRBV19 | CASSIAGITDTQYF | TGTGCCAGTAGTATAGCGGGAATCACAGATACGCAGTATTTT
TRBD1 | few | TRBJ2-3 | TRBV27 | CASSALQGASTDTQYF | TGTGCCAGCAGTGCCTTACAGGGGGCAAGCACAGATACGCAGTATTTT
TRBD2 | NA | TRBJ2-2 | TRBV11-2 | CASSLYPSGSSGMGFTGELFF | TGTGCCAGCAGCTTATACCCCTCCGGAAGTAGCGGGATGGGTTTTACCGGGGAGCTGTTTTTT
TRBD2 | few | TRBJ2-7 | TRBV7-2 | CASSSLVGLAGSYEQYF | TGTGCCAGCAGCTCCCTCGTGGGGCTAGCGGGATCCTACGAGCAGTACTTC
TRBD1 | NA | TRBJ1-4 | TRBV12-3/TRBV12-4 | CASSLSAGGFEKLFF | TGTGCCAGCAGTTTATCGGCAGGGGGTTTTGAAAAACTGTTTTTT
TRBD2 | many | TRBJ2-1 | TRBV10-3 | CAIINLGTSGRNEQFF | TGTGCCATCATCAACCTCGGGACTAGCGGGAGGAATGAGCAGTTCTTC
NA | NA | TRBJ1-1 | TRBV20-1 | CSAREGFMNTEAFF | TGCAGTGCTAGAGAGGGGTTCATGAACACTGAAGCTTTCTTT
TRBD1 | many | TRBJ1-6 | TRBV4-2 | CASSQEQGAWYSPLHF | TGTGCCAGCAGCCAAGAACAGGGGGCTTGGTATTCACCCCTCCACTTT
TRBD1 | many | TRBJ2-1 | TRBV14 | CASSQGQGGPSLGFNEQFF | TGTGCCAGCAGCCAAGGACAGGGGGGTCCATCCTTAGGGTTCAATGAGCAGTTCTTC
TRBD2 | NA | TRBJ2-3 | TRBV18 | CASSPPEGLARGDTQYF | TGTGCCAGCTCACCACCGGAGGGACTAGCGCGAGGAGATACGCAGTATTTT
NA | NA | TRBJ2-5 | TRBV28 | CASTAGYTDKTETQYF | TGTGCCAGCACGGCGGGATACACGGACAAGACAGAGACCCAGTACTTC
NA | few | TRBJ2-1 | TRBV5-1 | CASSLTNSWVGEQFF | TGCGCCAGCAGCTTGACTAACAGTTGGGTTGGCGAGCAGTTCTTC
NA | many | TRBJ1-4 | TRBV6-2/TRBV6-3 | CASSSIAGGANEKLFF | TGTGCCAGCAGCTCCATAGCGGGTGGTGCGAATGAAAAACTGTTTTTT
TRBD1 | many | TRBJ2-3 | TRBV5-1 | CASSLTGGAEDTQYF | TGCGCCAGCAGCCTAACAGGGGGCGCGGAAGATACGCAGTATTTT
TRBD2 | many | TRBJ2-1 | TRBV4-1 | CASSQAGGLPYNEQFF | TGCGCCAGCAGCCAAGCGGGGGGACTCCCATACAATGAGCAGTTCTTC
TRBD2 | NA | TRBJ2-1 | TRBV3-1 | CATCQDLVRSGGSYNEQFF | TGTGCCACCTGCCAAGATCTAGTGAGGAGCGGGGGCTCCTACAATGAGCAGTTCTTC
NA | many | TRBJ2-7 | TRBV20-1 | CSAARGSGGYEQYF | TGCAGTGCTGCAAGGGGCTCAGGGGGGTACGAGCAGTACTTC
NA | many | TRBJ2-7 | TRBV19 | CASGATSGTYEQYF | TGTGCCAGTGGAGCGACTAGTGGCACCTACGAGCAGTACTTC
NA | many | TRBJ2-4 | TRBV20-1 | CSARDFAGNIQYF | TGCAGTGCTAGAGATTTCGCGGGGAACATTCAGTACTTC
NA | many | TRBJ2-7 | TRBV10-2 | CSSHVGMYEQYF | TGCTCCAGCCACGTAGGGATGTACGAGCAGTACTTC
TRBD1 | many | TRBJ1-4 | TRBV20-1 | CSARRTGGEKLFF | TGCAGTGCAAGAAGGACAGGGGGGGAAAAACTGTTTTTT
NA | many | TRBJ2-7 | TRBV30 | CAWSLGGWEEQYF | TGTGCCTGGAGTCTAGGGGGTTGGGAGGAGCAGTACTTC
NA | many | TRBJ2-5 | TRBV4-2 | CASSQDNRVRETQYF | TGTGCCAGCAGCCAAGATAACAGGGTCCGAGAGACCCAGTACTTC
NA | NA | TRBJ2-7 | TRBV4-1 | CASSQVLGPYEQYF | TGCGCCAGCAGCCAAGTCCTGGGGCCCTACGAGCAGTACTTC
TRBD1 | many | TRBJ2-5 | TRBV6-1 | CASSGTGQETQYF | TGTGCCAGCAGTGGGACAGGGCAAGAGACCCAGTACTTC